Each of the 10 T cell receptor beta chains below was sequenced from the same sample in a study of prognosis after radiotherapy for stage I lung cancer. From genomic DNA, two-round multiplex PCR was used to amplify TCR beta CDR3. First-round PCR used primers specific to each TRBV and TRBJ gene. TCRdb itself ran the multiplex PCR reads through MiXCR, one entry per CDR3 protein. The data show 30,000 or so distinct CDR3 sequences, around 31% seen once. The sequenced sample was PBMCs, obtained before or after stereotactic body radiation therapy (not recorded which). The source of these receptors is a donor of 50 years or more with non-small cell lung cancer.

The sample holds many counts of this clonotype. This rearrangement joins TRBV5-1 to TRBJ1-1; 9 bases map to TRBD1. The ends lost 5 bases at V and 8 bases at J; junction bases unmatched: 1. Germline V CDR1 and CDR2: SGHRS, YFSETQ. This CDR3 has 11 residues. CDR3 loop: CASRGQGEAFF. The CDR3 nucleotides are TGCGCCAGCAGGGGACAGGGCGAAGCTTTCTTT.

This CDR3 is CASSARDRWASGYGYTF. CDR3 nucleotide sequence: TGTGCCAGCAGTGCCCGGGACAGGTGGGCGTCTGGCTATGGCTACACCTTC. The chain has TRBV6-2 or TRBV6-3 and TRBJ1-2; 8 nucleotides line up with TRBD1. CDR1 and CDR2 from the germline V gene are MNHEY and SVGEGT. The length of the CDR3 is 17 residues. The trim removed 5 bases at V and 4 bases at J, leaving 15 bases unmatched.

This clonotype was counted many times. This rearrangement joins TRBV6-5 to TRBJ2-7; D not certain. There are 14 residues in the CDR3. Germline lookup yields CDR1 MNHEY and CDR2 SVGAGI. Between the trimmed V and J ends, which lost 1 base and 4 bases, there was a span of 11 bases. The CDR3 DNA reads TGTGCCAGCAGTTACTGGTCAGCCGGATACGAGCAGTACTTC. This sequence encodes CASSYWSAGYEQYF.

This chain joins TRBV5-1 and TRBJ2-1; possibly TRBD2 for D (7 bases). Trimming shortened V by 4 bases and J by 8 bases, and 16 bases separated the two germline ends. The CDR3 contains 14 residues. Looked up from germline, CDR1 is SGHRS and CDR2 is YFSETQ. CDR3 DNA: TGCGCCAGCAGCGGACTAGGGGGGCCGCATGAGCAGTTCTTC. Protein sequence: CASSGLGGPHEQFF.

This clonotype occurred many times. V usage is TRBV5-4 and J usage is TRBJ2-1, with a weak D call TRBD2 (5 bases). This CDR3 comprises 15 residues. With 3 bases removed from V and 8 bases from J, the gap between germline ends came to 18 bases. CDR1 and CDR2 (germline): SGHNT, YYREEE (reference sequence). In DNA form, the CDR3 reads TGTGCCAGCAGCTCTGGCTTTGATTTGAGGGATGAGCAGTTCTTC. As protein: CASSSGFDLRDEQFF.

At least ten counts were recorded for this clonotype. V is TRBV2 and J is TRBJ2-5, with 12 bases that match TRBD2. Losses at the gene ends were 4 bases for V and 2 bases for J; bases not matched to a gene: 2. Germline CDR1 reads SNHLY; CDR2 reads FYNNEI. The CDR3 extends over 15 amino acids. The CDR3: CASSGTSGVQETQYF. The CDR3 DNA sequence: TGTGCCAGCAGTGGGACTAGCGGGGTACAAGAGACCCAGTACTTC.

A remark on this clonotype: One end of the junction does not line up with germline, which may come from a read error. The V and J genes are TRBV2 and TRBJ2-7; the D gene is possibly TRBD2 (6 bases). The CDR3 sequence is 15 residues long. Germline lookup yields CDR1 SNHLY and CDR2 FYNNEI. The CDR3 bases are TGTGCTAGCAGTCGTCCTTCTAGCGACACCTACGAGCAGTACTTC. Protein sequence: CASSRPSSDTYEQYF.

This chain joins TRBV12-3 or TRBV12-4 and TRBJ2-2, with 9 bases that match TRBD2. CDR3 length: 15 residues. With V trimmed by 6 bases and J by 6 bases, 8 bases remained unmatched. For the CDR3, the DNA is TGTGCCAGCAGACCGGGACTAGCATTATCCGGGGAGCTGTTTTTT. It yields the protein CASRPGLALSGELFF.

The chain combines TRBV5-1 with TRBJ2-1; 13 bases are shared with TRBD2. The germline V gene has CDR1 SGHRS and CDR2 YFSETQ. V lost 2 bases, J lost 9 bases, and 5 bases stayed unmatched. CDR3 size: 15 residues. The CDR3 DNA follows: TGCGCCAGCAGCTTAACTAGCGGGGGGGTGGGTGAGCAGTTCTTC. Its protein is CASSLTSGGVGEQFF. The full variable domain, completed using reference TRBV5-1 and TRBJ2-1, is KAGVTQTPRYLIKTRGQQVTLSCSPISGHRSVSWYQQTPGQGLQFLFEYFSETQRNKGNFPGRFSGRQFSNSRSEMNVSTLELGDSALYLCASSLTSGGVGEQFFGPGTRLTVL.

This clonotype was recorded at least ten times. CDR3 region: CASSLGFGTGRTDTQYF. Written as DNA, the CDR3 is TGTGCCAGCAGCTTAGGATTCGGGACAGGGAGAACAGATACGCAGTATTTT. This sequence joins TRBV7-2 and TRBJ2-3; 9 positions agree with TRBD1. Germline V gene lookup returns CDR1 SGHTA and CDR2 FQGNSA. This CDR3 has 17 amino acids. The J segment lost 3 bases and the V segment lost 1 base, leaving 8 bases of the junction unmatched.